The rows below give T cell receptor beta chains drawn from one sample of a study of blood T cell repertoires in COVID-19. Libraries were prepared by immunoSEQ multiplex PCR; TCRdb keeps only in-frame clonotypes and omits some of them. This sample has 250,000 to 400,000 clones, with roughly 90% found just once. Sample: peripheral blood. These receptors were obtained from a woman aged 30 to 39 with COVID-19, enrolled during active disease. Each CDR3 is given with its conserved first and last residue. The D gene is left open where the match is weak. Clone size is not always given. Where it is, it says once, few, many or a class for expanded clones.

v_call	j_call	clone_size	d_call	cdr3_aa	cdr3_nt
TRBV5-5	TRBJ1-4	.	.	CASSLVGEFREKLFF	TGTGCCAGCAGCTTGGTTGGGGAGTTTCGGGAAAAACTGTTTTTT
TRBV5-8	TRBJ2-2	.	.	CASSLVSGLLAGELFF	TGTGCCAGCAGCTTGGTGAGCGGTTTGCTAGCCGGGGAGCTGTTTTTT
TRBV19	TRBJ1-1	.	TRBD1	CASSLTGVMNTEAFF	TGTGCCAGTAGTTTAACAGGGGTCATGAACACTGAAGCTTTCTTT
TRBV2	TRBJ2-7	.	TRBD2	CASRAGLAPTYEQYF	TGTGCCAGCAGGGCTGGACTAGCGCCCACCTACGAGCAGTACTTC
TRBV2	TRBJ1-2	.	.	CASTPGNYGYTF	TGTGCCAGCACTCCAGGGAACTATGGCTACACCTTC
TRBV28	TRBJ1-5	.	TRBD1	CASSRQGPPFSNQPQHF	TGTGCCAGCAGTCGACAGGGCCCCCCTTTTAGCAATCAGCCCCAGCATTTT
TRBV2	TRBJ2-7	.	TRBD2	CASSESGSSYEQYF	TGTGCCAGCAGTGAAAGCGGGAGCTCCTACGAGCAGTACTTC
TRBV5-4	TRBJ1-1	.	TRBD1	CASSFQGENTEAFF	TGTGCCAGCAGCTTTCAGGGGGAAAACACTGAAGCTTTCTTT
TRBV27	TRBJ1-1	.	TRBD1	CASSLGTVTEAFF	TGTGCCAGCAGTCTGGGGACAGTCACTGAAGCTTTCTTT
TRBV30	TRBJ1-2	.	.	CAWSEFSDEGYTF	TGTGCCTGGAGTGAGTTCAGCGACGAGGGCTACACCTTC
TRBV28	TRBJ1-4	.	.	CASSLGGSTNEKLFF	TGTGCCAGCAGTTTAGGGGGGTCAACTAATGAAAAACTGTTTTTT
TRBV25-1	TRBJ1-4	.	.	CASRTTGSNEKLFF	TGTGCCAGCAGGACCACAGGGTCTAATGAAAAACTGTTTTTT
TRBV28	TRBJ1-6	once	TRBD1	CASSLGQSENSPLHF	TGTGCCAGCAGTTTGGGACAGAGCGAGAATTCACCCCTCCACTTT
TRBV19	TRBJ1-5	.	.	CASSIRDSNQPQHF	TGTGCCAGTAGTATTCGGGATAGCAATCAGCCCCAGCATTTT
TRBV5-1	TRBJ2-2	.	.	CASSPYDPSDSGELFF	TGCGCCAGCAGCCCGTACGACCCTTCAGACTCTGGGGAGCTGTTTTTT
TRBV12-3/TRBV12-4	TRBJ1-2	.	.	CASSLGSYGYTF	TGTGCCAGCAGTTTGGGGAGCTATGGCTACACCTTC
TRBV7-9	TRBJ1-1	.	.	CASSLMKGAGEAFF	TGTGCCAGCAGCTTAATGAAAGGGGCTGGTGAAGCTTTCTTT
TRBV28	TRBJ2-1	.	.	CATTFEAEQFF	TGTGCCACTACCTTTGAGGCTGAGCAGTTCTTC
TRBV6-6	TRBJ2-5	.	.	CASRSAEPQETQYF	TGTGCCAGCAGGTCAGCGGAACCCCAAGAGACCCAGTACTTC
TRBV2	TRBJ2-7	.	.	CASSKDTIYEQYF	TGTGCCAGCAGTAAGGACACGATCTACGAGCAGTACTTC
TRBV9	TRBJ2-1	few	TRBD2	CASSAVAGATGEQFF	TGTGCCAGCAGCGCCGTAGCGGGAGCGACGGGTGAGCAGTTCTTC
TRBV5-1	TRBJ1-4	.	TRBD1	CASSLDGDRVIEKLFF	TGCGCCAGCAGCTTGGACGGGGACAGGGTTATTGAAAAACTGTTTTTT
TRBV6-5	TRBJ1-2	.	.	CASRWGREGYGYTF	TGTGCCAGCAGATGGGGCAGGGAGGGCTATGGCTACACCTTC
TRBV19	TRBJ2-5	.	.	CASSIRKGVWETQYF	TGTGCCAGTAGTATCCGAAAGGGGGTCTGGGAGACCCAGTACTTC
TRBV7-2	TRBJ2-3	.	TRBD2	CASSSSSGRTDTQYF	TGTGCCAGCAGCTCTTCTAGCGGGAGAACAGATACGCAGTATTTT
TRBV7-2	TRBJ2-3	few	TRBD2	CASSTGLSPDTQYF	TGTGCCAGCAGCACGGGACTAAGTCCAGATACGCAGTATTTT
TRBV28	TRBJ2-4	once	.	CASSSTARGAKNIQYF	TGTGCCAGCAGTTCCACTGCTAGGGGAGCCAAAAACATTCAGTACTTC
TRBV7-9	TRBJ2-2	.	.	CASSSSGRGTGELFF	TGTGCCAGCAGCTCTAGCGGCAGGGGAACCGGGGAGCTGTTTTTT
TRBV3-1/TRBV3-2	TRBJ1-2	.	.	CASSQRTHGYTF	TGTGCCAGCAGCCAAAGAACTCATGGCTACACCTTC
TRBV18	TRBJ2-2	.	.	CASSPDPGGATGELFF	TGTGCCAGCTCACCGGACCCCGGAGGTGCCACCGGGGAGCTGTTTTTT
TRBV27	TRBJ2-1	.	.	CASSLTAPNEQFF	TGTGCCAGCAGTTTAACAGCACCCAATGAGCAGTTCTTC
TRBV6-5	TRBJ1-6	.	TRBD1	CASSYGTENSPLHF	TGTGCCAGCAGTTATGGGACAGAGAATTCACCCCTCCACTTT
TRBV27	TRBJ1-6	.	TRBD1	CASSPGTENSPLHF	TGTGCCAGCAGTCCGGGGACAGAGAATTCACCCCTCCACTTT
TRBV18	TRBJ2-7	.	TRBD2	CASSRSGRYNEQYF	TGTGCCAGCTCACGTAGCGGGAGGTATAACGAGCAGTACTTC
TRBV6-6	TRBJ1-2	.	TRBD1	CASSWTGDGYTF	TGTGCCAGCAGCTGGACAGGGGATGGCTACACCTTC
TRBV27	TRBJ2-7	.	TRBD1	CASSPGTGSGEQYF	TGTGCCAGCAGTCCCGGGACAGGGTCGGGCGAGCAGTACTTC
TRBV6-5	TRBJ1-2	.	.	CASSTYNYGYTF	TGTGCCAGCAGTACCTATAACTATGGCTACACCTTC
TRBV6-5	TRBJ1-1	.	.	CASRLGTNSEAFF	TGTGCCAGCAGACTCGGGACTAATAGTGAAGCTTTCTTT
TRBV28	TRBJ2-1	.	TRBD2	CASSPTSGRGNEQFF	TGTGCCAGCAGCCCAACTAGCGGGAGGGGCAATGAGCAGTTCTTC
TRBV30	TRBJ1-6	.	TRBD1	CAWIHLAGQGDYNSPLHF	TGTGCCTGGATCCACCTGGCGGGACAGGGGGATTATAATTCACCCCTCCACTTT
TRBV30	TRBJ1-1	.	TRBD1	CAWSQGVDTEAFF	TGTGCCTGGAGTCAGGGGGTGGACACTGAAGCTTTCTTT